This T cell receptor beta chain was observed in a study of blood T cells in healthy people across ages. This clonotype was counted a single time. It was with a sample-barcoded 5' primer and a J-beta primer mix that a second PCR of about 7 to 12 cycles was run. TCRdb analysed the 5' RACE reads with MiXCR anew, one entry per CDR3 protein. The sample yields around 1.5 million distinct CDR3 sequences, roughly 32% seen once. This CDR3 contains 14 residues. V gave up 5 bases and J gave up 5 bases, with 15 bases separating them. The specimen sequenced was blood. This sequence joins TRBV12-3 or TRBV12-4 and TRBJ2-5; maybe TRBD1 (5 bases). The TCR originated in a woman aged 25 to 45 in good health. CDR3 bases: TGTGCCAGCAGTCGGACACGGTCAGGGGAGACCCAGTACTTC. Amino acid sequence: CASSRTRSGETQYF.